This entry is about one T cell receptor (beta chain). The antigen remains undetermined. The CDR3 ends on some other residue instead of the conserved phenylalanine or tryptophan, so this is likely a read error. RNA transcripts were the template for amplifying TCR beta CDR3 regions. An initial round of RT-PCR targeting the TCR CDR3 relied on the HTBI primer set. A single record per CDR3 protein comes from TCRdb applying MiXCR to the multiplex PCR reads. The repertoire holds 200,000 to 250,000 distinct CDR3 sequences, with approximately 24% as singletons. This entry is derived from a study of T cells in Graves' hyperthyroidism and ophthalmopathy. General study findings and limits: Ophthalmopathy and stable hyperthyroidism were told apart by a 13 V-J model.

Trimming cost V 4 bases and J 5 bases, with 13 bases left between them. CDR1 and CDR2 (germline): SGDLS, YYNGEE. There are 13 residues in the CDR3. The TCR was taken from a woman aged 40-49 years with Graves' ophthalmopathy. The material sequenced was blood. This chain joins TRBV9 and TRBJ2-7, with D possibly being TRBD2 (5 bases). This CDR3 is CASSKRTAHEQYL. CDR3 in DNA: TGTGCCAGCAGCAAAAGGACTGCCCACGAGCAGTACCTC.